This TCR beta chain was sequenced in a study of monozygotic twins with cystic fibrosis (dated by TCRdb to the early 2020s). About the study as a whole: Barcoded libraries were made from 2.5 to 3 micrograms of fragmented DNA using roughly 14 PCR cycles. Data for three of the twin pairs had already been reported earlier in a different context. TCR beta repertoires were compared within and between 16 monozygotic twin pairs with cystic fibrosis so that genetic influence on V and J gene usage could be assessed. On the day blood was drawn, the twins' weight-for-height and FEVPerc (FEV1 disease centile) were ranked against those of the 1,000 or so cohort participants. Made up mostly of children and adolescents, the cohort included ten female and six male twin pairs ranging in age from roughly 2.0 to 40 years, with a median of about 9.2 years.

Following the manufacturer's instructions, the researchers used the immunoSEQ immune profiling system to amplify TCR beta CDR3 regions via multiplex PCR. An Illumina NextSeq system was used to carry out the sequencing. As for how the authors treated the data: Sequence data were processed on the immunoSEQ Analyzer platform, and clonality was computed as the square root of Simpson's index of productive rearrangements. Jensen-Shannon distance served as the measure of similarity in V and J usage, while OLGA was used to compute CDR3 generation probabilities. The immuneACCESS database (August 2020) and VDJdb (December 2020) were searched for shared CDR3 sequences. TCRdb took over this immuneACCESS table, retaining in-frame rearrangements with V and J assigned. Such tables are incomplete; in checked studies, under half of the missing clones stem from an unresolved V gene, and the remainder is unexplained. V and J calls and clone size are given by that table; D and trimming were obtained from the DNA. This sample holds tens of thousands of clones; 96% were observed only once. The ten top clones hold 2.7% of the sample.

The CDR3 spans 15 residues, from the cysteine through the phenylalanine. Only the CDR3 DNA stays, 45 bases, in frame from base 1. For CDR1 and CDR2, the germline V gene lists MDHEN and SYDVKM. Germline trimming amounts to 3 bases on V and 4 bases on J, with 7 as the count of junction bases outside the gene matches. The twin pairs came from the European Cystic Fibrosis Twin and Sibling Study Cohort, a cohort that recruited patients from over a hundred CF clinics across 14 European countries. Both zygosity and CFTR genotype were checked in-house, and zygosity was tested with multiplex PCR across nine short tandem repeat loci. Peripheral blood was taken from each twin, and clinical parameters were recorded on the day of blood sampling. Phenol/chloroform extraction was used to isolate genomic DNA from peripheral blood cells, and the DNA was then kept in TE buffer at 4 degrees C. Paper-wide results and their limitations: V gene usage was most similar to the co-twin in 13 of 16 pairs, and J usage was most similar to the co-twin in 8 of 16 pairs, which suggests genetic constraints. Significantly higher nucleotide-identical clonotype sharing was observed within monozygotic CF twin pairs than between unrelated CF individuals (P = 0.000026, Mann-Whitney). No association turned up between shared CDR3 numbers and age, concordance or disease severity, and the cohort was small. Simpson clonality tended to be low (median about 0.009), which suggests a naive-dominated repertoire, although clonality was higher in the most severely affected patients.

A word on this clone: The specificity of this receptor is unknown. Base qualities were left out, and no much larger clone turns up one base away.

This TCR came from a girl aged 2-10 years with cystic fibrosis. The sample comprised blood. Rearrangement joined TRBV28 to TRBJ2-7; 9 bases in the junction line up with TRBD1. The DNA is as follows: TGTGCCAGCAGTTTTGAGGGACAGGGTCTTTACGAGCAGTACTTC. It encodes CASSFEGQGLYEQYF.